Presented here are 6 T cell receptor beta chains from one specimen sequenced in a study of blood T cells in healthy people across ages. Primers used in a second PCR of roughly 7 to 12 cycles were a sample-barcoded 5' primer and a J-beta primer mix. TCRdb re-called the 5' RACE reads through MiXCR, storing one row per CDR3 protein. In the table there are about 940,000 distinct CDR3 sequences, approximately 49% of which are singletons. Sequences were obtained from blood. All receptors come from a man between 25 and 39 years old in good health.

This chain links TRBV9 with TRBJ2-3, with TRBD1 matching 8 bases. The CDR3 sequence is 17 residues long. Trimming cost V 1 base and J 6 bases; bases outside gene matches: 13. Germline loops: CDR1 SGDLS, CDR2 YYNGEE. The CDR3 DNA reads TGTGCCAGCAGCGTAACCCCAGGGGGCGCGGAGTTGGATACGCAGTATTTT. It translates to CASSVTPGGAELDTQYF.

This clonotype was picked up a small number of times. The chain links TRBV28 to TRBJ1-1; 7 bases are shared with TRBD1. The CDR3 totals 13 residues. The J segment lost 8 bases and the V segment lost 5 bases, leaving 8 bases of the junction unmatched. Per the germline V gene, CDR1 is MDHEN and CDR2 is SYDVKM. CDR3 coding DNA: TGTGCCAGCAGTAATAGAGGGGGCTTGGAAGCTTTCTTT. It encodes CASSNRGGLEAFF.

V usage is TRBV6-6 and J usage is TRBJ1-1, with a weak D call TRBD1 (6 bases). V lost 8 bases, J lost 7 bases, and 17 bases lay in between. Germline CDR1 MNHNY, CDR2 SVGAGI (reference sequence). The CDR3 has 13 amino acids. The CDR3 coding sequence is TGTGCCAGCTCGTCAGGACAGCCCCTTGAAGCTTTCTTT. Protein sequence: CASSSGQPLEAFF.

The V call is TRBV20-1, the J call TRBJ2-3, with 12 bases fitting TRBD2. The CDR3 consists of 16 residues. Germline values: CDR1 DFQATT, CDR2 SNEGSKA (reference sequence). The V and J ends lost 6 bases and 4 bases, in that order; junction bases with no gene match: 11. CDR3 nucleotides: TGCAGTGCCGAGACGACTAGCGGGGGATCTTCAGATACGCAGTATTTT. Amino acids: CSAETTSGGSSDTQYF.

This clonotype was counted many times. V gene TRBV25-1 combines with J gene TRBJ2-2, with D perhaps TRBD1 (5 bases). CDR1 and CDR2 from the germline V gene are MGHDK and SYGVNS. V was clipped by 3 bases and J by 5 bases, with 10 bases between them. The CDR3 covers 14 residues. CDR3 sequence: CASSDRRVTGELFF. For the CDR3, the DNA is TGTGCCAGCAGTGACCGCAGGGTTACCGGGGAGCTGTTTTTT.

The CDR3 region has the DNA TGTGCCACCAGCCTAGCCCCAACATCTTTCTACAATGAGCAGTTCTTC. Translated: CATSLAPTSFYNEQFF. The chain recombines TRBV15 with TRBJ2-1; D possibly corresponds to TRBD2 (5 bases). Germline CDR1 LNHNV, CDR2 YYDKDF (reference sequence). V lost 5 bases to trimming and J lost 3 bases, with 17 bases between them. CDR3 length: 16 amino acids.